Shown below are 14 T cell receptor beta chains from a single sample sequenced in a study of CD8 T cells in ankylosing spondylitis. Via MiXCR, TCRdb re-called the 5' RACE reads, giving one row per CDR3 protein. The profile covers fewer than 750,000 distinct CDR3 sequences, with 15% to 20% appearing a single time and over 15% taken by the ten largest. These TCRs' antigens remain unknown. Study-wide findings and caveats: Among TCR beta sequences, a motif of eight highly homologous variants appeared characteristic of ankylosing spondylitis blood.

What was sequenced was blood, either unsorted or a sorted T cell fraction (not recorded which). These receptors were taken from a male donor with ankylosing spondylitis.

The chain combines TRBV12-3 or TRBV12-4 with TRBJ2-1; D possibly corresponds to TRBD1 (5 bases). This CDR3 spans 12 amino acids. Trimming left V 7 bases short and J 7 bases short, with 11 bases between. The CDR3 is CASIDSRNEQFF. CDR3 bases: TGTGCCAGCATTGACAGCAGGAATGAGCAGTTCTTC.

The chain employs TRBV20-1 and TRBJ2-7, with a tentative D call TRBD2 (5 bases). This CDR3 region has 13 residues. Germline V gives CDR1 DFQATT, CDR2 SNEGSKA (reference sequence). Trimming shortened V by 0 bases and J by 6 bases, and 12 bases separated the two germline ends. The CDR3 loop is CSARDLRATEQYF. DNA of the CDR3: TGCAGTGCTAGAGATCTGAGGGCAACCGAGCAGTACTTC.

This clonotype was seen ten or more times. CDR3 bases: TGTGCCAGCAGTCAACCGGGACTATTAAACTACGAGCAGTACTTC. Translated, it gives CASSQPGLLNYEQYF. V gene TRBV12-3 or TRBV12-4 combines with J gene TRBJ2-7; 7 nucleotides align to TRBD2. This CDR3 contains 15 residues. Trimming cost V 5 bases and J 3 bases; bases outside gene matches: 10.

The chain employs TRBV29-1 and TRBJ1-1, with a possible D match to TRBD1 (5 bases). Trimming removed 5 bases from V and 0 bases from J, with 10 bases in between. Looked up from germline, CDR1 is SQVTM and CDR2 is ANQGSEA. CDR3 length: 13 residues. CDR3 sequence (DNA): TGCAGCGTTACACAGGCCCTGAACACTGAAGCTTTCTTT. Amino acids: CSVTQALNTEAFF. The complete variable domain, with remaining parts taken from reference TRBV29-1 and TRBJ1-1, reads SAVISQKPSRDICQRGTSLTIQCQVDSQVTMMFWYRQQPGQSLTLIATANQGSEATYESGFVIDKFPISRPNLTFSTLTVSNMSPEDSSIYLCSVTQALNTEAFFGQGTRLTVV.

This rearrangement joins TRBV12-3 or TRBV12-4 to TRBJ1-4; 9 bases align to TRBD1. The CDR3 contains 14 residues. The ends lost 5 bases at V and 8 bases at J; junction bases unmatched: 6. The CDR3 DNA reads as TGTGCCAGCAGTAGGACAGGGGACTGGGAAAAACTGTTTTTT. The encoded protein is CASSRTGDWEKLFF.

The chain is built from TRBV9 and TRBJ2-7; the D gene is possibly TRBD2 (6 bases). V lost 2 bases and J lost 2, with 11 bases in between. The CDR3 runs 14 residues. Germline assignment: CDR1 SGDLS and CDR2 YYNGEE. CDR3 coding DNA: TGTGCCAGCAGCGTGCGGGACCACCCCTACGAGCAGTACTTC. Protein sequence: CASSVRDHPYEQYF.

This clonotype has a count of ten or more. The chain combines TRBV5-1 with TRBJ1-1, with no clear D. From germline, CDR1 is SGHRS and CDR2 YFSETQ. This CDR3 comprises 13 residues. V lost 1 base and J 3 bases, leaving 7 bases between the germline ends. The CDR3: CASSLLFDTEAFF. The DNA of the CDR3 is TGCGCCAGCAGCTTGTTGTTTGACACTGAAGCTTTCTTT.

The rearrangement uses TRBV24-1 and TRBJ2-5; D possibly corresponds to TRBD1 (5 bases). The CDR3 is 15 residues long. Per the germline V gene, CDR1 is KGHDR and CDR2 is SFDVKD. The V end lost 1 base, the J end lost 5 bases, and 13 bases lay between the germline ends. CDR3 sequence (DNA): TGTGCCACCAGTGATTTTGACAGTGGAAAGGAGACCCAGTACTTC. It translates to CATSDFDSGKETQYF.

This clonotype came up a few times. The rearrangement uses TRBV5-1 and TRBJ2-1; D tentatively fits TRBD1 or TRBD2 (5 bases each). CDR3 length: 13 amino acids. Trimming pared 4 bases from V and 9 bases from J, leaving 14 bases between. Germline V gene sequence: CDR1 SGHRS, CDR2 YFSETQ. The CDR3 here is CASSRSRDAEQFF. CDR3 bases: TGCGCCAGCAGCCGGAGCCGGGACGCTGAGCAGTTCTTC.

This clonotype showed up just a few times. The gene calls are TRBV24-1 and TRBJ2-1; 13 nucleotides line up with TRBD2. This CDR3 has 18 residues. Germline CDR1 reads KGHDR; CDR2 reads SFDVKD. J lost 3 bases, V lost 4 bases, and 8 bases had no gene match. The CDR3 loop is CATSEPQGTSGVYNEQFF. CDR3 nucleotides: TGTGCCACCAGTGAGCCACAGGGGACTAGCGGGGTCTACAATGAGCAGTTCTTC.

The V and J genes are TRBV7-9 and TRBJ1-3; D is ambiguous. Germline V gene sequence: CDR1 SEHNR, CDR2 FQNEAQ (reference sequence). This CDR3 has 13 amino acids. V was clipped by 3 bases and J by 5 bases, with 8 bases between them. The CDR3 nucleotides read TGTGCCAGCAGCTTTCGAGACAGAAACACCATATATTTT. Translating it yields CASSFRDRNTIYF.

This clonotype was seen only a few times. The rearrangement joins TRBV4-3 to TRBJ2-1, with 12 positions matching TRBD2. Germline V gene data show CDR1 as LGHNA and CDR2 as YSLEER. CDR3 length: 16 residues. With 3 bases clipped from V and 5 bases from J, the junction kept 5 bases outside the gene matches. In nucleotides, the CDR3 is TGCGCCAGCAGCCATGTACTAGCGGGAGGCAACAATGAGCAGTTCTTC. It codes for CASSHVLAGGNNEQFF.

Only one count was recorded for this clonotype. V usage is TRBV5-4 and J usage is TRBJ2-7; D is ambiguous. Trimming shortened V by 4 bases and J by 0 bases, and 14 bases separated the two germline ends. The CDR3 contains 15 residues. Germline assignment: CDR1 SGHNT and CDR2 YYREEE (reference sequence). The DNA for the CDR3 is TGTGCCAGCAGCCAGACGGATCCAGGCTCCTACGAGCAGTACTTC. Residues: CASSQTDPGSYEQYF.

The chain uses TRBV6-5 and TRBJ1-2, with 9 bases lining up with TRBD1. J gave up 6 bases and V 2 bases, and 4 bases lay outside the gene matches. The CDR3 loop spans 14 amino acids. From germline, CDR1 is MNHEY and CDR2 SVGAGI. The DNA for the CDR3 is TGTGCCAGCAGTTACCGGACAGGGGTAGATGGCTACACCTTC. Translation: CASSYRTGVDGYTF.